The rows below give T cell receptor beta chains drawn from one sample of a study of PD-L1 blockade in urothelial cancer. Only in-frame clones appear in the TCRdb table, and some are missing; sequencing was by immunoSEQ multiplex PCR. Found here are around 80,000 clones, roughly 90% of them singletons; the top ten hold 5% to 6%. The material was PBMCs, obtained around atezolizumab (anti-PD-L1) treatment. These receptor sequences come from a woman in her seventies with urothelial cancer. The CDR3 runs from the conserved cysteine through the conserved F or W. The order of the fields is V gene, J gene, CDR3 protein.

>TRBV6-5|TRBJ1-4
CASSYSNSGEKLFF
>TRBV27|TRBJ1-2
CASSPQGARRYGYTF
>TRBV5-4|TRBJ2-1
CASSLALGTDNEQFF
>TRBV5-1|TRBJ1-1
CASSLVGAQAEAFF
>TRBV10-2|TRBJ2-3
CASSVWIGRVTDTQYF
>TRBV4-1|TRBJ2-5
CASSQVGAGETQYF
>TRBV30|TRBJ1-1
CAWSVRGPMNTEAFF
>TRBV27|TRBJ1-5
CASRTSGTGSNQPQHF
>TRBV11-2|TRBJ2-3
CASSLDRGTDTQYF
>TRBV12-5|TRBJ2-3
CASGLVICYTDTQYF
>TRBV4-1|TRBJ2-3
CASSQAGQQGSAPDTQYF
>TRBV12-5|TRBJ2-5
CASGLVKDRGETQYF
>TRBV10-3|TRBJ1-5
CAISGQGNNQPQHF
>TRBV10-2|TRBJ1-1
CASSGQGRLEAFF
>TRBV4-1|TRBJ1-5
CASSQGRAQPQHF
>TRBV29-1|TRBJ2-7
CSAGLNFHKQYF
>TRBV19|TRBJ2-7
CASSKHLRTSGYLYEQYF
>TRBV4-2|TRBJ1-2
CASSQEQGRILYGYTF
>TRBV7-9|TRBJ2-1
CASSSTGGIYNEQFF
>TRBV6-1|TRBJ1-2
CASSDQSGTGVSGYTF
>TRBV15|TRBJ2-1
CATSQPGTGGMDEQFF
>TRBV23-1|TRBJ1-2
CASGTWPTGDKNYGYTF
>TRBV7-6|TRBJ1-4
CASSLGGSAKLFF
>TRBV19|TRBJ2-3
CASSIVIRPGTPDTQYF
>TRBV29-1|TRBJ2-1
CSVRTPRWYEQFF
>TRBV5-1|TRBJ2-7
CASSLQGLEQYF
>TRBV11-2|TRBJ2-1
CASSLRPAGGSSYNEQFF
>TRBV6-6|TRBJ2-5
CASNRGGAGETQYF
>TRBV19|TRBJ1-2
CASSRDRVYGYTF